This T cell receptor beta chain comes out of a study of shared clonotypes between healthy human individuals. From germline, CDR1 is MDHEN and CDR2 SYDVKM. This CDR3 comprises 13 residues. V lost 6 bases and J 2 bases, leaving 11 bases between the germline ends. In the naive CD8 group, cells lacked CD45RO and were positively selected for CCR7, so terminally differentiated effector memory CD45RA+ cells were left out. The assay ran at deep level. Sequencing was performed with immunoSEQ multiplex PCR; in TCRdb, only in-frame clones are kept and a portion is missing. The sample includes hundreds of thousands of clones, 90% to 95% of them seen just once.

V gene TRBV28 combines with J gene TRBJ2-7, with D possibly matching TRBD2 (6 bases). Sequenced sample: naive CD8+ T cells sorted from blood. The receptor was derived from a man under 40 in good health. The CDR3 DNA reads TGTGCCAGCAGGGGACTTGCGGCCTACGAGCAGTACTTC. This gives the protein CASRGLAAYEQYF.